These 16 T cell receptor beta chains were all obtained from the same sample, sequenced in a study of blood T cell repertoires in COVID-19. Profiled with immunoSEQ multiplex PCR; TCRdb holds only in-frame clones, not every one. The table lists 150,000 to 200,000 clones, 93% of them singletons, with roughly 2% in the top ten. Sequencing was done on a sample of peripheral blood. The source of these receptors is a woman aged 55-70 years with COVID-19, enrolled during active disease.

The CDR3 reads CASSYPTQGATNEKLFF. DNA of the CDR3: TGTGCCAGCAGTTACCCTACTCAGGGTGCAACTAATGAAAAACTGTTTTTT. The chain employs TRBV6-2 or TRBV6-3 and TRBJ1-4; a weak D match, TRBD1 (5 bases). Germline CDR1 MNHEY, CDR2 SVGEGT. Trimming pared 2 bases from V and 0 bases from J, leaving 13 bases between. The CDR3 runs 17 residues.

The sample holds one count of this clone. This rearrangement joins TRBV7-3 to TRBJ2-1, with 9 bases lining up with TRBD2. The CDR3 is 15 amino acids. Germline V gene lookup returns CDR1 SGHTA and CDR2 FQGTGA. Trimming cost V 1 base and J 9 bases; bases outside gene matches: 7. CDR3: CASSLRGLAISEQFF. CDR3 DNA: TGTGCCAGCAGCTTAAGGGGACTAGCAATTAGTGAGCAGTTCTTC.

As concerns this clone: The sample contains more than one DNA sequence encoding this CDR3. The chain recombines TRBV12-5 with TRBJ1-5, with TRBD1 as a possible D gene (5 bases). Germline V gene sequence: CDR1 LGHNT, CDR2 FRNRAP. V was trimmed by 0 bases and J by 5 bases, leaving 11 bases between them. This CDR3 contains 15 residues. The CDR3: CASGLVRQGDQPQHF. In DNA, the CDR3 is TGTGCTAGTGGTTTGGTACGGCAGGGCGATCAGCCCCAGCATTTT.

In its sample, this clone was seen a few times. This sample also contains other DNA sequences that code for the same CDR3. This chain links TRBV19 with TRBJ1-5; weak D call: TRBD1 (5 bases). The CDR3 is made up of 14 amino acids. Trimming removed 6 bases at V and 6 bases at J, with 15 bases between. Germline V gene data show CDR1 as LNHDA and CDR2 as SQIVND (reference sequence). The CDR3 reads CASSAQGLGQPQHF. The DNA of the CDR3 is TGTGCCAGTAGCGCCCAGGGTTTGGGTCAGCCCCAGCATTTT. The complete variable domain, with remaining parts taken from reference TRBV19 and TRBJ1-5, reads DGGITQSPKYLFRKEGQNVTLSCEQNLNHDAMYWYRQDPGQGLRLIYYSQIVNDFQKGDIAEGYSVSREKKESFPLTVTSAQKNPTAFYLCASSAQGLGQPQHFGDGTRLSIL.

This chain links TRBV19 with TRBJ1-2; D uncertain. The germline gives CDR1 LNHDA, CDR2 SQIVND (reference sequence). The CDR3 is 12 amino acids. Deletions cut 2 bases from V and 8 bases from J, with 9 bases between. CDR3 amino acids: CASSIRESGYTF. The CDR3 DNA reads as TGTGCCAGTAGTATAAGGGAGAGCGGCTACACCTTC. The complete variable domain, with remaining parts taken from reference TRBV19 and TRBJ1-2, reads DGGITQSPKYLFRKEGQNVTLSCEQNLNHDAMYWYRQDPGQGLRLIYYSQIVNDFQKGDIAEGYSVSREKKESFPLTVTSAQKNPTAFYLCASSIRESGYTFGSGTRLTVV.

The chain uses TRBV7-2 and TRBJ1-4; perhaps TRBD1 as D (6 bases). This CDR3 is 13 amino acids long. CDR1 and CDR2 from the germline V gene are SGHTA and FQGNSA. Trimming stripped 5 bases from V and 8 bases from J, with 12 bases between. In DNA form, the CDR3 reads TGTGCCAGCAGCCGTAGGACAGAGGAAAAACTGTTTTTT. It yields the protein CASSRRTEEKLFF. Filled out from reference TRBV7-2 and TRBJ1-4, the complete variable domain reads GAGVSQSPSNKVTEKGKDVELRCDPISGHTALYWYRQSLGQGLEFLIYFQGNSAPDKSGLPSDRFSAERTGGSVSTLTIQRTQQEDSAVYLCASSRRTEEKLFFGSGTQLSVL.

The chain's CDR3 is CASSPGAPSSYNEQFF. The CDR3 DNA follows: TGTGCCAGCTCACCAGGGGCCCCCTCCTCCTACAATGAGCAGTTCTTC. The V and J genes are TRBV18 and TRBJ2-1, with D possibly matching TRBD1 (5 bases). Germline CDR1 and CDR2: KGHSH and LQKENI. The CDR3 is 16 residues long. V lost 2 bases and J lost 0, with 11 bases in between.

The J gene is TRBJ1-1, the V gene TRBV6-6; a possible D gene is TRBD1 (5 bases). Germline values: CDR1 MNHNY, CDR2 SVGAGI (reference sequence). This CDR3 has 13 amino acids. Trimming took off 11 bases at V and 0 bases at J, with 13 bases between the two ends. This CDR3 is CAEGNRLNTEAFF. The CDR3 bases are TGTGCCGAAGGTAACAGGCTGAACACTGAAGCTTTCTTT.

J is TRBJ1-5 and V is TRBV27; 12 bases map to TRBD1. V shed 8 bases, J shed 6 bases, and the junction held 5 bases outside the gene matches. Germline V gene sequence: CDR1 MNHEY, CDR2 SMNVEV (reference sequence). The CDR3 runs 14 residues. Here the CDR3 DNA reads TGTGCCAGCCGGGACAGGGGGCTCGGTCAGCCCCAGCATTTT. Its translation: CASRDRGLGQPQHF.

This clone was recorded once. The chain has TRBV6-2 or TRBV6-3 and TRBJ1-1; no reliable D call. Germline-derived CDR1 and CDR2 are MNHEY and SVGEGT. CDR3 length: 16 residues. Trimming took off 0 bases at V and 6 bases at J, with 17 bases between the two ends. As DNA, the CDR3 is TGTGCCAGCAGTTACTCGAACGGGGAGAATCGGGCTGAAGCTTTCTTT. This gives the protein CASSYSNGENRAEAFF.

This clone occurred once. The chain couples TRBV19 to TRBJ2-3; D gene unclear. Trimming cost V 9 bases and J 4 bases, with 14 bases left between them. Germline lookup yields CDR1 LNHDA and CDR2 SQIVND (reference sequence). The CDR3 runs to 13 residues. The CDR3 nucleotides are TGTGCCAGCGCCCAGGAACTGGCAGATACGCAGTATTTT. This gives the protein CASAQELADTQYF.

CDR3 coding DNA: TGTGCCAGCAGCTTGGCCAGGGATTACACTGAAGCTTTCTTT. It yields the protein CASSLARDYTEAFF. The rearrangement joins TRBV5-4 to TRBJ1-1; a weak D match, TRBD1 (5 bases). This CDR3 is 14 amino acids long. V was clipped by 0 bases and J by 3 bases, with 9 bases between them. Per germline, CDR1 SGHNT and CDR2 YYREEE (reference sequence).

V is TRBV4-2 and J is TRBJ2-3; possibly TRBD2 for D (6 bases). CDR1 is LGHNA, CDR2 YNFKEQ, per germline. This CDR3 is built from 19 residues. Trimming pared 1 base from V and 2 bases from J, leaving 22 bases between. The CDR3 region is CASSQVGVRGSHDTDTQYF. CDR3 DNA: TGTGCCAGCAGCCAAGTTGGGGTTCGGGGGTCACACGACACAGATACGCAGTATTTT.

The chain joins TRBV4-3 to TRBJ1-2; 10 bases agree with TRBD1. Germline V gene lookup returns CDR1 LGHNA and CDR2 YSLEER. This CDR3 spans 15 amino acids. The V gene end was trimmed by 1 base and the J gene end by 5 bases; junction bases not matched to a gene: 4. The CDR3 spells CASSQAGQGDYGYTF. CDR3 coding DNA: TGCGCCAGCAGCCAAGCAGGACAGGGGGATTATGGCTACACCTTC.

The rearrangement joins TRBV12-3 or TRBV12-4 to TRBJ1-1; TRBD1 agrees at 8 bases. J lost 7 bases, V lost 5 bases, and 6 bases had no gene match. The CDR3 loop spans 13 amino acids. The CDR3 sequence: CASSTPTGGEAFF. The CDR3 coding sequence is TGTGCCAGCAGTACCCCTACAGGGGGTGAAGCTTTCTTT.

This rearrangement joins TRBV9 to TRBJ2-3, with 7 bases that match TRBD2. V shed 0 bases and J 0 bases; nucleotides not matched to a gene: 10. Germline V gene sequence: CDR1 SGDLS, CDR2 YYNGEE. The CDR3 is 18 residues long. CDR3 loop: CASSVGSSGKPSTDTQYF. CDR3 bases: TGTGCCAGCAGCGTAGGTTCTAGCGGAAAACCAAGCACAGATACGCAGTATTTT.